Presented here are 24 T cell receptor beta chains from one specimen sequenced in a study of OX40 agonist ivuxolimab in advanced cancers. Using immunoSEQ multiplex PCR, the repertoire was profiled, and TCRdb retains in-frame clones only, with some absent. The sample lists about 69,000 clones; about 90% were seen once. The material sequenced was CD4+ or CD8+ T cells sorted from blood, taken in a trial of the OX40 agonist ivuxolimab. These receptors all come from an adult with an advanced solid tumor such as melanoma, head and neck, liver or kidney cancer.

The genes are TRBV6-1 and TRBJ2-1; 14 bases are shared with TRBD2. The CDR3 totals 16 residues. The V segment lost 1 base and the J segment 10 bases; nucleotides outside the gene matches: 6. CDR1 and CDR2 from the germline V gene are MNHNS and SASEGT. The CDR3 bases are TGTGCCAGCAGTGAAGTAGGACTAGCGGGAGGCGGGGAGCAGTTCTTC. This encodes CASSEVGLAGGGEQFF.

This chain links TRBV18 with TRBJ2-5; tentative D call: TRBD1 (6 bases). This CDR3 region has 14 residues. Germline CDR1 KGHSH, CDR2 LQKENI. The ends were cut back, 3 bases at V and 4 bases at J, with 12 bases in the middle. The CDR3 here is CASSPDTGRETQYF. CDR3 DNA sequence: TGTGCCAGCTCACCTGATACAGGGAGAGAGACCCAGTACTTC.

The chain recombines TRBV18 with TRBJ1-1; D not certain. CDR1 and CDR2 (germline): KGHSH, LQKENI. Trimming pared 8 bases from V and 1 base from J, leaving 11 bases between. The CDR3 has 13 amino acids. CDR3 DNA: TGTGCCAGCGCCCGAGGGCGGAACACTGAAGCTTTCTTT. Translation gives CASARGRNTEAFF.

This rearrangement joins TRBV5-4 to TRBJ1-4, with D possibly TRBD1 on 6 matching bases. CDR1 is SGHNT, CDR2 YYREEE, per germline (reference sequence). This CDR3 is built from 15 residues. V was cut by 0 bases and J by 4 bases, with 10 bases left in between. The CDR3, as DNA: TGTGCCAGCAGCTTGGTACCGGACAGTAATGAAAAACTGTTTTTT. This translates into CASSLVPDSNEKLFF.

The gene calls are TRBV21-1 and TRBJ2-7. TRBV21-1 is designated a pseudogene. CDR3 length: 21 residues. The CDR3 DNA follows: TGTGCCAGCAGCAAACATTATTCGAGAGAACCGTCTAGGGGGGACCCCATAGAGCAGTACTTC. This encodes CASSKHYSREPSRGDPIEQYF.

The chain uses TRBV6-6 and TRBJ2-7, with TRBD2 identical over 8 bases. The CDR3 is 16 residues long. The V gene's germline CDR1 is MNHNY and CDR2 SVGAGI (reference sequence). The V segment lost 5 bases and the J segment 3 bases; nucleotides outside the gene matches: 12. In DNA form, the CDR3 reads TGTGCCAGCAGTCCCTCGGGAGGGAGGGCTAGCTACGAGCAGTACTTC. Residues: CASSPSGGRASYEQYF.

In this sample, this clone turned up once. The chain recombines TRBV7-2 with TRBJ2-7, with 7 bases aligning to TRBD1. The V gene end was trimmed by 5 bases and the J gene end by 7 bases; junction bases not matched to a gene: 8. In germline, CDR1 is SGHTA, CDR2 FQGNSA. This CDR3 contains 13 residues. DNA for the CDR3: TGTGCCAGCAGCCTGGGACAGTTCTGGGAGCAGTACTTC. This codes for CASSLGQFWEQYF.

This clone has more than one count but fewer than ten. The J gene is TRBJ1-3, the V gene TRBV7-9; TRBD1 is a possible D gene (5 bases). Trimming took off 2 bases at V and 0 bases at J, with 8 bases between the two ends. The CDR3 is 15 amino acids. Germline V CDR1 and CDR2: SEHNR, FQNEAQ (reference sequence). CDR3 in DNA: TGTGCCAGCAGCTTACGGGGGAACTCTGGAAACACCATATATTTT. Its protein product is CASSLRGNSGNTIYF.

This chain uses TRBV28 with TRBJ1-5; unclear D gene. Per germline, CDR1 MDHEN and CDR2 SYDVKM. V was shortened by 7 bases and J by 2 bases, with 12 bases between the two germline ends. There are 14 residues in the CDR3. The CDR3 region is CASKAPEGNQPQHF. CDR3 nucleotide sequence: TGTGCCAGCAAGGCCCCGGAGGGCAATCAGCCCCAGCATTTT.

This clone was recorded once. The CDR3 DNA is TGTGCCAGCGCGGTCGGGATTGCTAGCACAGATACGCAGTATTTT. It codes for CASAVGIASTDTQYF. The chain employs TRBV7-3 and TRBJ2-3; perhaps TRBD2 as D (5 bases). Trimming took 8 bases from V and 0 from J, leaving 15 bases between them. The CDR3 covers 15 residues. Germline V gene lookup returns CDR1 SGHTA and CDR2 FQGTGA.

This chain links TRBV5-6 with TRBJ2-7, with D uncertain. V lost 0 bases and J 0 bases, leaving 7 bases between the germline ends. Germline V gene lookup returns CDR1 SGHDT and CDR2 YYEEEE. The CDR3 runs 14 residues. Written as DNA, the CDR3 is TGTGCCAGCAGCTTGGGTGGCGACTCCTACGAGCAGTACTTC. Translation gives CASSLGGDSYEQYF.

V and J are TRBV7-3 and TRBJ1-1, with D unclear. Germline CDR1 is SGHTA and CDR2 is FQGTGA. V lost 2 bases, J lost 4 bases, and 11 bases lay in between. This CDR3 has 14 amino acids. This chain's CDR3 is CASSLEGRGTEAFF. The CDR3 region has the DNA TGTGCCAGCAGCTTAGAGGGTCGGGGCACTGAAGCTTTCTTT. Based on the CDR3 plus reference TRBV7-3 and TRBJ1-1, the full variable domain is GAGVSQTPSNKVTEKGKYVELRCDPISGHTALYWYRQSLGQGPEFLIYFQGTGAADDSGLPNDRFFAVRPEGSVSTLKIQRTERGDSAVYLCASSLEGRGTEAFFGQGTRLTVV.

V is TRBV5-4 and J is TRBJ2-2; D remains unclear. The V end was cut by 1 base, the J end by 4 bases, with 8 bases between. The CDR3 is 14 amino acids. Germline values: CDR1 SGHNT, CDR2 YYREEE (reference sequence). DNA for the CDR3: TGTGCCAGCAGCTTGATGGAGCGCACCGGGGAGCTGTTTTTT. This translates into CASSLMERTGELFF.

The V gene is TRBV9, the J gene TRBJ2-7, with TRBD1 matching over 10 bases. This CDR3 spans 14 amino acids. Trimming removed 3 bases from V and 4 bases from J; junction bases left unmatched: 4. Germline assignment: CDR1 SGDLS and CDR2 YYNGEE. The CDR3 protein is CASSEGQGSYEQYF. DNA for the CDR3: TGTGCCAGCAGCGAGGGACAGGGGTCTTACGAGCAGTACTTC.

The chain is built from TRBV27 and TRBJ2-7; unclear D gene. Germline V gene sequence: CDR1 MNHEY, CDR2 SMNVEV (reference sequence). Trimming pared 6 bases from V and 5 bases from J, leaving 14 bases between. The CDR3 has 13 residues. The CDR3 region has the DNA TGTGCCAGCAGGTCAATAAGGCCCCACGAGCAGTACTTC. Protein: CASRSIRPHEQYF.

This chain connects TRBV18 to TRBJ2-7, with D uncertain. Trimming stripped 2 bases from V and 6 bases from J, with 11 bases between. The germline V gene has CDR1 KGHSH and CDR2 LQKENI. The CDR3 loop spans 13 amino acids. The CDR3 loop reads CASSPNQVAEQYF. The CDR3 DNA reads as TGTGCCAGCTCACCAAACCAGGTTGCCGAGCAGTACTTC.

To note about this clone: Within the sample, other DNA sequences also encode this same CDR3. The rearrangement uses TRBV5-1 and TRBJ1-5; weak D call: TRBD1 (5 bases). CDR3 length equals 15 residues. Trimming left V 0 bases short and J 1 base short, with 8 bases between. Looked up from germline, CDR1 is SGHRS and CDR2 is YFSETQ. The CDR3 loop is CASSLEGVSNQPQHF. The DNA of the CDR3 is TGCGCCAGCAGCTTGGAAGGGGTCAGCAATCAGCCCCAGCATTTT.

The CDR3: CASSYLTPGTEAFF. CDR3 nucleotide sequence: TGTGCCAGCAGCTATTTGACCCCGGGCACTGAAGCTTTCTTT. The chain links TRBV6-6 to TRBJ1-1; D is unclear. V lost 6 bases to trimming and J lost 4 bases, with 15 bases between them. CDR1 MNHNY and CDR2 SVGAGI come from the germline V gene (reference sequence). The CDR3 runs 14 residues.

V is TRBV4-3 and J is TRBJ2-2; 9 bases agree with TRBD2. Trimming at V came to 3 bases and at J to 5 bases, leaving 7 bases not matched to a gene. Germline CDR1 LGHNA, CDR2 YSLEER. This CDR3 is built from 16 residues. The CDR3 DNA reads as TGCGCCAGCAGCCAGGGAGCGGGAGGCAGAACCGGGGAGCTGTTTTTT. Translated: CASSQGAGGRTGELFF.

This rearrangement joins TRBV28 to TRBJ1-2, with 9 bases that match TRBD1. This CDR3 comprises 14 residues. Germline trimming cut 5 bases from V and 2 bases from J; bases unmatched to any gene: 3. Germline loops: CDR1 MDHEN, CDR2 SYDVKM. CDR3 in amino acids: CASSPGTGNYGYTF. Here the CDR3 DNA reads TGTGCCAGCAGTCCCGGGACAGGGAACTATGGCTACACCTTC.

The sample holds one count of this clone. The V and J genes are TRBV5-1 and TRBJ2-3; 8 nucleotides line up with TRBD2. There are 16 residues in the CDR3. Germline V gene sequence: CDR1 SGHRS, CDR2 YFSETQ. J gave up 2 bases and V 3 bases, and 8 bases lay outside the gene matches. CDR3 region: CASSSWSGLATDTQYF. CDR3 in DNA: TGCGCCAGCAGCTCGTGGTCCGGACTAGCCACAGATACGCAGTATTTT.

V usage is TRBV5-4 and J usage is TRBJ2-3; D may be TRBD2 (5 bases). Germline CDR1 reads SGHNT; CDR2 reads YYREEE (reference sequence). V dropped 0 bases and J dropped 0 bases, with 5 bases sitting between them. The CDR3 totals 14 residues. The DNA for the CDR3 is TGTGCCAGCAGCTTGGCTAGCAGCACAGATACGCAGTATTTT. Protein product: CASSLASSTDTQYF.

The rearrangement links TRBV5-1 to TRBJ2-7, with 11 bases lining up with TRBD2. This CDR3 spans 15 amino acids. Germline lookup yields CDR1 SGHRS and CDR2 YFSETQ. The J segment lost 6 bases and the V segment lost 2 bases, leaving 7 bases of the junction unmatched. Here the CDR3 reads CASSLLAGEISEQYF. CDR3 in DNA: TGCGCCAGCAGCTTACTAGCGGGAGAAATAAGCGAGCAGTACTTC.

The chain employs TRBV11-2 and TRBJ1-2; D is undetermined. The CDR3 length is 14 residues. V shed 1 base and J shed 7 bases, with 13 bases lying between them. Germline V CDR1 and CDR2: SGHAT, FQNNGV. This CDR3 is CASSLAATKVGYTF. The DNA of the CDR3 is TGTGCCAGCAGCTTAGCGGCTACAAAGGTTGGCTACACCTTC.